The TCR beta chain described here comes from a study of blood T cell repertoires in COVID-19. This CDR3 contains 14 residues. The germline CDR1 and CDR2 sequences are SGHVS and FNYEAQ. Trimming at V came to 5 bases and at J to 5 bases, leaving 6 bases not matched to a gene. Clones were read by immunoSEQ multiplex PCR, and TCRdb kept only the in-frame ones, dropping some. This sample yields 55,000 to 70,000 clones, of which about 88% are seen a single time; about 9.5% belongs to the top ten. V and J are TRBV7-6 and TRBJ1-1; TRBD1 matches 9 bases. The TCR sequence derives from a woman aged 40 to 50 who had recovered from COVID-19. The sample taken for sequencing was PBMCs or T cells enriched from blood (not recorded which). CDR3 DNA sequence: TGTGCCAGCAGCATGGACAGGGGTTTGACTGAAGCTTTCTTT. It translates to CASSMDRGLTEAFF.